Below, one TCR beta chain is given with its context. Its antigen is still unknown. This sample was included in a study of identical twins. General study findings and limits: In cord blood, abundant beta clonotypes had fewer insertions; memory showed no trend.

The CDR3 runs to 14 residues. V lost 0 bases and J 2 bases, leaving 8 bases between the germline ends. CDR1 and CDR2 from the germline V gene are WSHSY and SAAADI. TCRdb ran MiXCR on the 5' RACE reads and lists one entry per CDR3 protein. The table includes about 470,000 distinct CDR3 sequences, around 24% detected once. These data were also filed under a second study, of T cells expressing NK-cell markers. As reported in that work: In the group of eight sequenced donors, seven were HCMV-seropositive and one was seronegative. The same clonotypes also predominated in the CD3+CD56-NKG2C+ fraction of a handful of donors.

Source material: CD4+ T cells sorted from blood. This receptor was identified in a woman younger than 30 in good health. The chain uses TRBV10-2 and TRBJ2-7, with no clear D. DNA for the CDR3: TGCGCCAGCAGTGAGTCTGTGGCAGCCTACGAGCAGTACTTC. This gives the protein CASSESVAAYEQYF.